This entry lists 22 T cell receptor beta chains sequenced from one sample in a study of early T cells in non-severe SARS-CoV-2 infection. MiXCR was run by TCRdb on the 5' RACE reads, yielding one entry per CDR3 protein. The data show 75,000 to 100,000 distinct CDR3 sequences, 11% to 15% seen once. The specimen was whole blood. All receptors derive from an adult who was a healthcare worker with PCR-confirmed SARS-CoV-2 infection or an uninfected control (not recorded which).

The V and J genes are TRBV27 and TRBJ1-1; maybe TRBD1 (5 bases). CDR1 MNHEY and CDR2 SMNVEV come from the germline V gene (reference sequence). This CDR3 is built from 14 residues. The V end was cut by 4 bases, the J end by 0 bases, with 9 bases between. In DNA, the CDR3 is TGTGCCAGCAGTTGGCAGGGCCTGAACACTGAAGCTTTCTTT. Translation gives CASSWQGLNTEAFF.

This clonotype has more than one count but fewer than ten. V usage is TRBV9 and J usage is TRBJ2-6, with 8 bases lining up with TRBD1. After removal of 3 bases from V and 0 bases from J, the junction contained 2 bases not matched to a gene. This CDR3 is built from 16 residues. Germline V gene lookup returns CDR1 SGDLS and CDR2 YYNGEE. This chain's CDR3 is CASSDRGFSGANVLTF. CDR3 nucleotide sequence: TGTGCCAGCAGCGACAGGGGGTTCTCTGGGGCCAACGTCCTGACTTTC. Combining the CDR3 with reference TRBV9 and TRBJ2-6 gives the whole variable domain DSGVTQTPKHLITATGQRVTLRCSPRSGDLSVYWYQQSLDQGLQFLIQYYNGEERAKGNILERFSAQQFPDLHSELNLSSLELGDSALYFCASSDRGFSGANVLTFGAGSRLTVL.

This clonotype has a handful of counts. V usage is TRBV5-1 and J usage is TRBJ2-6; D unclear. Germline V gene data show CDR1 as SGHRS and CDR2 as YFSETQ. Trimming took off 5 bases at V and 2 bases at J, with 8 bases between the two ends. The CDR3 extends over 14 amino acids. The CDR3 sequence is CASRESTGANVLTF. The CDR3 nucleotides read TGCGCCAGCAGAGAAAGTACTGGGGCCAACGTCCTGACTTTC.

This clonotype was found a few times. CDR3 sequence (DNA): TGCAGTGCCGGACCCGCAGGGCACGGGGAGCTGTTTTTT. It is translated as CSAGPAGHGELFF. The gene calls are TRBV20-1 and TRBJ2-2, with a tentative D call TRBD1 (5 bases). Deletions cut 6 bases from V and 7 bases from J, with 15 bases between. CDR1 is DFQATT, CDR2 SNEGSKA, per germline (reference sequence). There are 13 residues in the CDR3.

This chain connects TRBV12-3 or TRBV12-4 to TRBJ1-2, with D unresolved. CDR3 length: 11 residues. V lost 6 bases to trimming and J lost 8 bases, with 10 bases between them. CDR3 residues: CASSLSGGYTF. For the CDR3, the DNA is TGTGCCAGCAGCCTGTCGGGAGGCTACACCTTC.

This chain joins TRBV7-2 and TRBJ2-7; no clear D. The CDR3 consists of 15 residues. V was pared by 5 bases and J by 3 bases, with 17 bases between. CDR1 is SGHTA, CDR2 FQGNSA, per germline. CDR3 loop: CASSLSTGRYYEQYF. As DNA, the CDR3 is TGTGCCAGCAGCCTTTCTACGGGCCGCTACTACGAGCAGTACTTC.

This clonotype showed up just a few times. Mismatch with germline at one junction end may stem from a read error. The J gene is TRBJ2-7, the V gene TRBV11-2; D might be TRBD2 (5 bases). Looked up from germline, CDR1 is SGHAT and CDR2 is FQNNGV. CDR3 length equals 15 residues. CDR3 coding DNA: TGTGCCAGCAGCCGCCCCCGGAAGGACTCCAACGAGCAGTACTTC. Residues: CASSRPRKDSNEQYF.

This clonotype has just a few counts. This rearrangement joins TRBV7-2 to TRBJ2-3; D call uncertain. Germline values: CDR1 SGHTA, CDR2 FQGNSA. CDR3 length: 14 amino acids. Deletions cut 3 bases from V and 1 base from J, with 8 bases between. CDR3 in amino acids: CASSFGVGTDTQYF. The CDR3 DNA reads TGTGCCAGCAGCTTTGGTGTCGGCACAGATACGCAGTATTTT.

This clonotype turned up a few times. The genes are TRBV12-3 or TRBV12-4 and TRBJ1-2; the match to TRBD1 covers 8 bases. The CDR3 covers 13 residues. J was trimmed by 3 bases and V by 6 bases; bases with no gene match: 3. The CDR3 loop is CASRWGQDYGYTF. The CDR3 DNA reads as TGTGCCAGCAGGTGGGGACAGGACTATGGCTACACCTTC.

A few counts support this clonotype. The chain carries TRBV19 and TRBJ2-7, with D hard to call. The V end lost 3 bases, the J end lost 0 bases, and 9 bases lay between the germline ends. CDR1 LNHDA and CDR2 SQIVND come from the germline V gene (reference sequence). This CDR3 is 14 amino acids long. This chain's CDR3 is CASSIASSSYEQYF. CDR3 coding DNA: TGTGCCAGTAGTATTGCCTCAAGCTCCTACGAGCAGTACTTC.

To note about this clonotype: A clone one base away is much larger, so this may be a read error. The chain employs TRBV3-1 and TRBJ1-1; possible D gene TRBD1, 5 bases. Trimming took 2 bases from V and 2 from J, leaving 18 bases between them. The germline V gene encodes CDR1 LGHDT and CDR2 YNNKEL (reference sequence). The CDR3 length is 17 residues. CDR3 sequence: CASSQSPGIHPNTEAFF. DNA of the CDR3: TGTGCCAGCAGCCAAAGTCCAGGGATCCACCCTAACACTGAAGCTTTCTTT.

J is TRBJ2-7 and V is TRBV7-2, with TRBD2 identical over 8 bases. The ends lost 5 bases at V and 2 bases at J; junction bases unmatched: 5. CDR1 and CDR2 from the germline V gene are SGHTA and FQGNSA. This CDR3 has 14 amino acids. The CDR3 DNA is TGTGCCAGCAGCCCGGGGGGGAGCACCTACGAGCAGTACTTC. This codes for CASSPGGSTYEQYF.

The gene calls are TRBV7-9 and TRBJ2-5; D uncertain. V lost 0 bases and J lost 4, with 12 bases in between. Germline CDR1 SEHNR, CDR2 FQNEAQ (reference sequence). The CDR3 sequence is 15 residues long. The CDR3 protein is CASSLAGALPETQYF. CDR3 bases: TGTGCCAGCAGCTTAGCGGGCGCTCTCCCAGAGACCCAGTACTTC.

The chain is built from TRBV7-2 and TRBJ2-3; the match to TRBD1 covers 7 bases. CDR1 and CDR2 (germline): SGHTA, FQGNSA. V shed 4 bases and J 2 bases; nucleotides not matched to a gene: 3. The CDR3 sequence is 14 residues long. CDR3 in amino acids: CASSSGQLTDTQYF. CDR3 nucleotides: TGTGCCAGCAGCTCGGGACAGCTCACAGATACGCAGTATTTT.

The chain joins TRBV10-2 to TRBJ2-2; D may be TRBD2 (5 bases). Germline V CDR1 and CDR2: WSHSY, SAAADI. The CDR3 is 15 residues long. V gave up 4 bases and J gave up 6 bases, with 15 bases separating them. CDR3 sequence reads: CASSGVSTGSGELFF. The CDR3 coding sequence is TGCGCCAGCAGTGGCGTCTCGACGGGGTCCGGGGAGCTGTTTTTT.

This clonotype was observed a few times. The chain recombines TRBV12-3 or TRBV12-4 with TRBJ2-1; 9 nucleotides align to TRBD2. Unmatched junction bases numbered 3, after V lost 2 bases and J lost 4 bases. This CDR3 has 15 residues. The CDR3 here is CASSLRTSEYNEQFF. The CDR3 DNA reads as TGTGCCAGCAGTTTAAGGACTAGCGAGTACAATGAGCAGTTCTTC.

This chain links TRBV20-1 with TRBJ2-7, with 12 bases identical to TRBD2. The CDR3 runs to 17 residues. Germline trimming cut 4 bases from V and 2 bases from J; bases unmatched to any gene: 12. In germline, CDR1 is DFQATT, CDR2 SNEGSKA (reference sequence). The CDR3 DNA reads TGCAGTGCTACAACACTAGCGGGGGGCCACTTAACCTACGAGCAGTACTTC. Translated, it gives CSATTLAGGHLTYEQYF.

This clonotype has ten or more counts. The chain has TRBV6-6 and TRBJ1-3; 7 bases map to TRBD1. V shed 8 bases, J shed 1 base, and the junction held 14 bases outside the gene matches. This CDR3 is 17 amino acids long. Germline CDR1 MNHNY, CDR2 SVGAGI (reference sequence). The CDR3 here is CASSYGGTAISGNTIYF. The CDR3 nucleotides are TGTGCCAGCTCTTACGGGGGGACAGCAATTTCTGGAAACACCATATATTTT.

In this sample, this clonotype turned up a few times. This sequence joins TRBV11-3 and TRBJ2-3; TRBD2 matches at 7 bases. This CDR3 region has 13 residues. Trimming at V came to 8 bases and at J to 6 bases, leaving 8 bases not matched to a gene. Germline V gene lookup returns CDR1 SGHNT and CDR2 YENEEA. CDR3: CASAPHGGDTQYF. The CDR3 DNA follows: TGTGCCAGCGCCCCCCACGGGGGGGATACGCAGTATTTT.

This clonotype was seen many times. This chain connects TRBV7-8 to TRBJ1-2, with D hard to call. Trimming removed 1 base at V and 7 bases at J, with 4 bases between. The CDR3 length is 11 residues. Germline V gene sequence: CDR1 SGHVS, CDR2 FQNEAQ. As DNA, the CDR3 is TGTGCCAGCAGCTTAGGGGGTGGCTACACCTTC. Residues: CASSLGGGYTF.

The chain uses TRBV28 and TRBJ2-7; 8 bases line up with TRBD1. The germline CDR1 and CDR2 sequences are MDHEN and SYDVKM. Unmatched junction bases numbered 16, after V lost 6 bases and J lost 3 bases. The CDR3 covers 17 residues. The CDR3 sequence: CASSPGQGLPKSYEQYF. In DNA form, the CDR3 reads TGTGCCAGCAGCCCCGGACAGGGCCTCCCGAAGAGCTACGAGCAGTACTTC.

The chain recombines TRBV2 with TRBJ1-1; D ambiguous. CDR1 and CDR2 from the germline V gene are SNHLY and FYNNEI. The CDR3 has 14 amino acids. Trimming took 7 bases from V and 0 from J, leaving 12 bases between them. CDR3 protein: CASTSEIMNTEAFF. CDR3 DNA sequence: TGTGCCAGCACATCCGAAATCATGAACACTGAAGCTTTCTTT.